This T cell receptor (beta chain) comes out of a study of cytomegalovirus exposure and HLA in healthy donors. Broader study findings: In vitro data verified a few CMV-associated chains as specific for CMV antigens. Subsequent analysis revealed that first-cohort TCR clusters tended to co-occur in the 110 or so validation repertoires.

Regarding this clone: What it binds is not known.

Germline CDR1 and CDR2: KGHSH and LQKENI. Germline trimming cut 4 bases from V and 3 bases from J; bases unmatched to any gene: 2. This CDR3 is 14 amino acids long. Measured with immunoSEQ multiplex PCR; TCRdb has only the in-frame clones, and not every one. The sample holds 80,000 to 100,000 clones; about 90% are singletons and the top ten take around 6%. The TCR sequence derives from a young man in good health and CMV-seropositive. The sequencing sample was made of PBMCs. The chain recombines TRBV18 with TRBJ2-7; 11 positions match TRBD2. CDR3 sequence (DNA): TGTGCCAGCTCACTAGCGGGGGGGTTCTACGAGCAGTACTTC. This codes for CASSLAGGFYEQYF.